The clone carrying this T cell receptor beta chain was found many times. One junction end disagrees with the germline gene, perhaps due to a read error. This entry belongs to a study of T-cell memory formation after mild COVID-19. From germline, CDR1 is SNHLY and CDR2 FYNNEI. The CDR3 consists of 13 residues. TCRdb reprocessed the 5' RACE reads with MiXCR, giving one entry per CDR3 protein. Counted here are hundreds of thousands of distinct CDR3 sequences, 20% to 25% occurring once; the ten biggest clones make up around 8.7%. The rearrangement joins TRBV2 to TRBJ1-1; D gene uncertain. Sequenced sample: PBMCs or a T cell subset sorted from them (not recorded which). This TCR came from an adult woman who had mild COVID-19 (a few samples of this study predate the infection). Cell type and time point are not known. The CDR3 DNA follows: TGTGCCAGCCCAGATATTATGAACGCTGAAGCTTTCTTT. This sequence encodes CASPDIMNAEAFF.